Below, 20 T cell receptor beta chains from the same sample are listed, as sequenced in a study of blood T cell repertoires in COVID-19. Sequencing used immunoSEQ multiplex PCR; TCRdb keeps in-frame clones, though not all of them. This table holds some 300,000 clones, over 85% found once. The material sequenced was PBMCs or T cells enriched from blood (not recorded which). Receptor source: a woman aged 50 to 60 who had been exposed to COVID-19.

The J gene is TRBJ1-6, the V gene TRBV25-1, with D hard to call. The CDR3 consists of 15 residues. Germline CDR1 and CDR2: MGHDK and SYGVNS. Trimming shortened V by 7 bases and J by 2 bases, and 12 bases separated the two germline ends. The CDR3 sequence is CASTRHEPYNSPLHF. CDR3 sequence (DNA): TGTGCCAGCACCCGACACGAACCCTATAATTCACCCCTCCACTTT.

The rearrangement uses TRBV27 and TRBJ1-1; D ambiguous. CDR1 MNHEY and CDR2 SMNVEV come from the germline V gene (reference sequence). The CDR3 runs to 15 residues. Trimming left V 7 bases short and J 5 bases short, with 20 bases between. This CDR3 reads CASTSYTTGWTEAFF. The CDR3 DNA reads as TGTGCCAGCACCTCATACACCACGGGTTGGACTGAAGCTTTCTTT.

This clone is a singleton in its sample. The rearrangement joins TRBV19 to TRBJ1-3, with 7 nucleotides matching TRBD1. Looked up from germline, CDR1 is LNHDA and CDR2 is SQIVND (reference sequence). The CDR3 consists of 16 residues. Unmatched junction bases numbered 8, after V lost 5 bases and J lost 1 base. The CDR3 is CASSWRGRGSGNTIYF. The CDR3 DNA reads as TGTGCCAGTAGTTGGAGGGGGCGAGGATCTGGAAACACCATATATTTT.

V is TRBV5-4 and J is TRBJ2-1; D gene uncertain. Looked up from germline, CDR1 is SGHNT and CDR2 is YYREEE (reference sequence). V was clipped by 2 bases and J by 4 bases, with 7 bases between them. The CDR3 extends over 13 amino acids. CDR3 loop: CASSFSTYNEQFF. The CDR3 nucleotides are TGTGCCAGCAGCTTTTCTACGTACAATGAGCAGTTCTTC.

This clone was found once. This sequence joins TRBV6-5 and TRBJ1-4, with 10 bases matching TRBD1. Germline values: CDR1 MNHEY, CDR2 SVGAGI. Trimming at V came to 3 bases and at J to 9 bases, leaving 4 bases not matched to a gene. The CDR3 has 14 amino acids. CDR3 sequence reads: CASSYGDRGQKLFF. As DNA, the CDR3 is TGTGCCAGCAGTTATGGGGACAGGGGTCAAAAACTGTTTTTT.

This chain connects TRBV13 to TRBJ2-7; 9 bases are a match to TRBD1. The CDR3 is made up of 16 amino acids. Looked up from germline, CDR1 is PRHDT and CDR2 is FYEKMQ (reference sequence). With 4 bases clipped from V and 1 base from J, the junction kept 8 bases outside the gene matches. The CDR3 DNA is TGTGCCAGCAGCTCCCGCCGACAGGGGGGGTCCTACGAGCAGTACTTC. Translation gives CASSSRRQGGSYEQYF.

In regard to this clone: Other nucleotide sequences in the sample specify the same CDR3. This chain connects TRBV19 to TRBJ2-4, with D perhaps matching TRBD1 (7 bases). The CDR3 consists of 14 residues. The germline CDR1 and CDR2 sequences are LNHDA and SQIVND (reference sequence). The ends were cut back, 1 base at V and 6 bases at J, with 10 bases in the middle. CDR3 in amino acids: CASSIGQGGNIQYF. CDR3 sequence (DNA): TGTGCCAGTAGTATAGGTCAGGGGGGAAACATTCAGTACTTC.

The chain joins TRBV4-1 to TRBJ2-7; 7 nucleotides line up with TRBD1. CDR1 and CDR2 from the germline V gene are MGHRA and YSYEKL. J was trimmed by 3 bases and V by 6 bases; bases with no gene match: 11. The CDR3 runs to 15 residues. CDR3 nucleotides: TGCGCCAGCAGTACCGGGACAGCCACTTACTACGAGCAGTACTTC. Protein: CASSTGTATYYEQYF.

The rearrangement links TRBV5-4 to TRBJ1-1; D may be TRBD1 (5 bases). From germline, CDR1 is SGHNT and CDR2 YYREEE (reference sequence). The V gene lost 1 base and the J gene lost 8 bases, with 9 bases spanning the gap. The CDR3 consists of 12 residues. CDR3 protein: CASSLPREEAFF. DNA for the CDR3: TGTGCCAGCAGCTTGCCCAGGGAAGAAGCTTTCTTT.

V is TRBV5-1 and J is TRBJ1-3; possible D gene TRBD1, 6 bases. The germline V gene encodes CDR1 SGHRS and CDR2 YFSETQ. The CDR3 is 17 residues long. Between the trimmed V and J ends, which lost 6 bases and 0 bases, there was a span of 19 bases. The CDR3 sequence is CASTGTTDIDSGNTIYF. In DNA, the CDR3 is TGCGCCAGCACTGGGACAACAGATATTGACTCTGGAAACACCATATATTTT.

In DNA form, the CDR3 reads TGTGCCAGTAGTAACACAGGGTATCGGGGCTACACCTTC. This sequence encodes CASSNTGYRGYTF. This chain connects TRBV19 to TRBJ1-2; possibly TRBD1 for D (6 bases). CDR1 and CDR2 from the germline V gene are LNHDA and SQIVND (reference sequence). The CDR3 runs to 13 residues. Trimming cost V 4 bases and J 8 bases, with 14 bases left between them. The full variable domain, its missing parts supplied by reference TRBV19 and TRBJ1-2, is DGGITQSPKYLFRKEGQNVTLSCEQNLNHDAMYWYRQDPGQGLRLIYYSQIVNDFQKGDIAEGYSVSREKKESFPLTVTSAQKNPTAFYLCASSNTGYRGYTFGSGTRLTVV.

This chain connects TRBV3-1 (or the pseudogene TRBV3-2) to TRBJ2-2, with 10 nucleotides matching TRBD2. Trimming took 4 bases from V and 5 from J; bases not matched to a gene: 10. The V gene's germline CDR1 is LGHDT and CDR2 YNNKEL (reference sequence). CDR3 length equals 17 residues. CDR3 bases: TGTGCCAGCAGCCTCGGAATAGCGGGGGGCTGGACCGGGGAGCTGTTTTTT. This sequence encodes CASSLGIAGGWTGELFF.

The chain combines TRBV3-1 (or the pseudogene TRBV3-2) with TRBJ2-1; tentatively, D is TRBD2 (7 bases). CDR3 length: 16 residues. V was pared by 3 bases and J by 4 bases, with 16 bases between. Germline-derived CDR1 and CDR2 are LGHDT and YNNKEL (reference sequence). CDR3 coding DNA: TGTGCCAGCAGCCAGATTCGGAGGGGGGGATACAATGAGCAGTTCTTC. Amino acids: CASSQIRRGGYNEQFF.

The chain employs TRBV7-8 and TRBJ2-6, with 9 bases lining up with TRBD1. Germline V gene data show CDR1 as SGHVS and CDR2 as FQNEAQ. The J segment lost 0 bases and the V segment lost 2 bases, leaving 8 bases of the junction unmatched. CDR3 length: 19 residues. The CDR3 protein is CASSLNSGQGSSGANVLTF. The CDR3, as DNA: TGTGCCAGCAGCTTAAACTCAGGACAGGGGAGCTCTGGGGCCAACGTCCTGACTTTC.

The V call is TRBV6-4, the J call TRBJ2-2; D gene uncertain. V was pared by 4 bases and J by 2 bases, with 8 bases between. The CDR3 totals 14 residues. Germline V gene lookup returns CDR1 MRHNA and CDR2 SNTAGT. CDR3 bases: TGTGCCAGCAGTGGCCAGATCAACACCGGGGAGCTGTTTTTT. Translation gives CASSGQINTGELFF.

The rearrangement uses TRBV4-2 and TRBJ2-2; D ambiguous. The germline V gene encodes CDR1 LGHNA and CDR2 YNFKEQ. With 0 bases removed from V and 2 bases from J, the gap between germline ends came to 10 bases. This CDR3 has 16 residues. CDR3 DNA: TGTGCCAGCAGCCAAGATGTGGCGGTTAACACCGGGGAGCTGTTTTTT. Translating it yields CASSQDVAVNTGELFF.

The chain combines TRBV2 with TRBJ1-5, with 7 positions matching TRBD1. V shed 8 bases and J 4 bases; nucleotides not matched to a gene: 11. Germline lookup yields CDR1 SNHLY and CDR2 FYNNEI. This CDR3 contains 15 residues. The CDR3 DNA sequence: TGTGCCAGCGTGGAGGGACAGCGAGATAATCAGCCCCAGCATTTT. Its protein product is CASVEGQRDNQPQHF.

V is TRBV5-1 and J is TRBJ2-3, with 9 bases matching TRBD2. The length of the CDR3 is 17 residues. The junction had 7 bases not matched to a gene; V was cut back by 0 bases and J by 2 bases. Germline V gives CDR1 SGHRS, CDR2 YFSETQ. The CDR3 spells CASSLEGLAGPTDTQYF. The CDR3 DNA is TGCGCCAGCAGCTTGGAGGGTCTAGCGGGGCCCACAGATACGCAGTATTTT.

The count of this clone is one. The V call is TRBV5-1, the J call TRBJ2-7; 7 bases agree with TRBD1. Germline CDR1 reads SGHRS; CDR2 reads YFSETQ. CDR3 size: 14 residues. The junction had 6 bases not matched to a gene; V was cut back by 3 bases and J by 3 bases. The CDR3 sequence is CASSWGRQGYEQYF. CDR3 DNA sequence: TGCGCCAGCAGCTGGGGGCGACAGGGCTACGAGCAGTACTTC.

The chain links TRBV7-9 to TRBJ1-1; D possibly corresponds to TRBD1 (5 bases). CDR1 is SEHNR, CDR2 FQNEAQ, per germline (reference sequence). Trimming shortened V by 5 bases and J by 6 bases, and 7 bases separated the two germline ends. This CDR3 comprises 11 residues. CDR3 sequence reads: CASSRTPEAFF. For the CDR3, the DNA is TGTGCCAGCAGCCGGACACCTGAAGCTTTCTTT.